This TCR beta chain comes out of a study of vaccination and CD4 T cells after COVID-19. Treatment given: approximately 9-day PBMC culture with coronavirus spike peptide pools or control peptides (ViraFEST assay). This clonotype was counted a few times. No antigen is known for it. The Oncomine TCR Beta short-read assay generated sequence data from the DNA of cultured CD4+ T cells. Via MiXCR, TCRdb re-called the PCR reads, giving one row per CDR3 protein. The profile covers around 12,000 distinct CDR3 sequences, with roughly 57% appearing a single time and under 30% taken by the ten largest. Trimming shortened V by 3 bases and J by 0 bases, and 9 bases separated the two germline ends. CDR3 length equals 14 residues. Germline V gene sequence: CDR1 DFQATT, CDR2 SNEGSKA (reference sequence).

The rearrangement joins TRBV20-1 to TRBJ2-1; D remains unclear. Sequenced sample: CD4+ T cells from blood, cultured in vitro. This TCR came from a human donor who had recovered from COVID-19. The CDR3 DNA is TGCAGTGCTAGTAATCCTGCCTCCTACAATGAGCAGTTCTTC. Its protein is CSASNPASYNEQFF.